The T cell receptor (beta chain) under discussion was sequenced for a study of hypomethylating agent response in myelodysplastic syndrome. Study-level background: The myelodysplastic syndrome patients comprised several men and a couple of women. Whole-study findings and limits: More novel clonotypes appeared in responders; more contracted clonotypes appeared in non-responders after treatment.

The germline V gene has CDR1 SGHKS and CDR2 YYEKEE (reference sequence). The CDR3 spans 16 residues. After removal of 0 bases from V and 1 base from J, the junction contained 2 bases not matched to a gene. No T-cell subset sorting was done; bone marrow was analyzed in bulk. Points on this clone: Its specificity is not known.

Two replicates of roughly 200 ng each gave 400 ng DNA per sample, survey resolution. The repertoire was sequenced with immunoSEQ multiplex PCR; TCRdb's copy has only in-frame clones and lacks some. The table includes over 5,000 clones, roughly nine tenths detected once. This TCR was recovered from a human donor with myelodysplastic syndrome. The chain joins TRBV5-5 to TRBJ2-5; 11 bases align to TRBD1. The sequenced sample was bone marrow, obtained before or after starting hypomethylating agent treatment for myelodysplastic syndrome (not recorded which). The DNA of the CDR3 is TGTGCCAGCAGCTTGGCAGGGACAGGGGGCCAAGAGACCCAGTACTTC. It specifies CASSLAGTGGQETQYF.